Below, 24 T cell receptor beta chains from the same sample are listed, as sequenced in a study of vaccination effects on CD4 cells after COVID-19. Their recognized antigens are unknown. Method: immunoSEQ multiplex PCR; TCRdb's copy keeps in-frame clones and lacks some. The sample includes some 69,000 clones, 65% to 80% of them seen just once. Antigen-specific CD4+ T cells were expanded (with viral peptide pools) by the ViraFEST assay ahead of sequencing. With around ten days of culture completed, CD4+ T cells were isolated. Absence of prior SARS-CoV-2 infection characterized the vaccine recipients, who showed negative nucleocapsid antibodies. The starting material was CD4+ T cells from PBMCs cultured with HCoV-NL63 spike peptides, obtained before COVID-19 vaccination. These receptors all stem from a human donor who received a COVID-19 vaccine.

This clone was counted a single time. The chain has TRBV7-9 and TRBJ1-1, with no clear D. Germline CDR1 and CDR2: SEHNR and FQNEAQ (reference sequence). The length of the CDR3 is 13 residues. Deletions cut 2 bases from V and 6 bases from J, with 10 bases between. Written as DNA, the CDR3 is TGTGCCAGCAGCTTAACGGCCAACTCTGAAGCTTTCTTT. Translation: CASSLTANSEAFF.

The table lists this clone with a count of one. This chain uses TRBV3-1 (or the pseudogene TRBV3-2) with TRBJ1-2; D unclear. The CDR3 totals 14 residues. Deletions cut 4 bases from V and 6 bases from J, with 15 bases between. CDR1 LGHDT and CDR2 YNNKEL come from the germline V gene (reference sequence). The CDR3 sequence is CASSPTFRTDGYTF. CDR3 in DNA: TGTGCCAGCAGCCCAACCTTCCGTACGGATGGCTACACCTTC.

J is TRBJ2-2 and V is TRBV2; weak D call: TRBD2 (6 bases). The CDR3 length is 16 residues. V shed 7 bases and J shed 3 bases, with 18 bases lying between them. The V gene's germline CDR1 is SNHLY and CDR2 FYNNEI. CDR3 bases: TGTGCCAGCAAGGAGGTCAAGACTAGGGACACCGGGGAGCTGTTTTTT. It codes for CASKEVKTRDTGELFF.

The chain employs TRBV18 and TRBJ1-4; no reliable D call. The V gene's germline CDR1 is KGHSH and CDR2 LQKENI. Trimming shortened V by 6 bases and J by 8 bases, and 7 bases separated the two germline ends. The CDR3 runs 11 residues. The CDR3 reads CASSEQEKLFF. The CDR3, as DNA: TGTGCCAGCTCCGAACAAGAAAAACTGTTTTTT.

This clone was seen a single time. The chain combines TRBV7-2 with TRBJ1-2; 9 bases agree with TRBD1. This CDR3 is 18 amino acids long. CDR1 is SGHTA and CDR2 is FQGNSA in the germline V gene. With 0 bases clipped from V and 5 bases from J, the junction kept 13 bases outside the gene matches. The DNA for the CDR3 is TGTGCCAGCAGCTTAGCGCGTCTACAGGGGGCGAAGGGGTATGGCTACACCTTC. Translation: CASSLARLQGAKGYGYTF.

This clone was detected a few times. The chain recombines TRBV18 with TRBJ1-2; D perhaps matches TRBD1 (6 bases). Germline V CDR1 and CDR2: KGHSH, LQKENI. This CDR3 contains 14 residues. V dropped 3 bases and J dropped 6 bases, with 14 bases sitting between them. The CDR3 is CASSPTDSMDGYTF. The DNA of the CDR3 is TGTGCCAGCTCACCGACGGACAGTATGGATGGCTACACCTTC.

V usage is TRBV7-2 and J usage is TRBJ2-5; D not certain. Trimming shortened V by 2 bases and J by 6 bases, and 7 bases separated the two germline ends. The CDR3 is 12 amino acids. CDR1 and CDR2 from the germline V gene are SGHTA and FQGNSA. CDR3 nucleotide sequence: TGTGCCAGCAGCTTAAGGGAAAAGACCCAGTACTTC. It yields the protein CASSLREKTQYF.

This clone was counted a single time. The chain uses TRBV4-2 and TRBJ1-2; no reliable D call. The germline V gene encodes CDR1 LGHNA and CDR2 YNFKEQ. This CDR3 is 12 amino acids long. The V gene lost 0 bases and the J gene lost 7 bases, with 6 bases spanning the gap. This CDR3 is CASSQESAGYTF. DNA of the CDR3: TGTGCCAGCAGCCAAGAGAGTGCTGGCTACACCTTC.

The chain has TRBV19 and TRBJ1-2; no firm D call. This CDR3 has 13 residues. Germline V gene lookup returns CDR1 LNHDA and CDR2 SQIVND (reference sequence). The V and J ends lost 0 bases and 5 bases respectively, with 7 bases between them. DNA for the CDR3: TGTGCCAGTAGTATAGATCGTCAGTATGGCTACACCTTC. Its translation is CASSIDRQYGYTF.

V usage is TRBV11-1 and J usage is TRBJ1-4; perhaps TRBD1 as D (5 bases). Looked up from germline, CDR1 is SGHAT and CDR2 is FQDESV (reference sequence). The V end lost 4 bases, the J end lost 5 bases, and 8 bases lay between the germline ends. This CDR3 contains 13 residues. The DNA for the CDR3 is TGTGCCAGCAGCTCTCACAGGAATGAAAAACTGTTTTTT. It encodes CASSSHRNEKLFF.

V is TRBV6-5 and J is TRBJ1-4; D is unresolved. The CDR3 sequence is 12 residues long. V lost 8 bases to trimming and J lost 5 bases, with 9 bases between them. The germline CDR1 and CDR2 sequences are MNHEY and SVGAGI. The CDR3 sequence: CASAMANEKLFF. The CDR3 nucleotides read TGTGCCAGCGCTATGGCGAATGAAAAACTGTTTTTT.

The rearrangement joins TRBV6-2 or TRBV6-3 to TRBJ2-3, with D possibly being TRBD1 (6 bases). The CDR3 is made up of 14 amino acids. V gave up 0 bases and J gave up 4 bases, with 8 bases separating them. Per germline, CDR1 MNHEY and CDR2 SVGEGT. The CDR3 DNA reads TGTGCCAGCAGTTACTCGCCAGGGGCAGATACGCAGTATTTT. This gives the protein CASSYSPGADTQYF.

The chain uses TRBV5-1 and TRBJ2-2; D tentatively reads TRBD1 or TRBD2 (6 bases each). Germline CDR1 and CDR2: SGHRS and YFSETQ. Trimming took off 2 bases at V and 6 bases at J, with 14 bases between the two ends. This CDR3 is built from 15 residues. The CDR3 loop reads CASSLLPGAAGELFF. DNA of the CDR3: TGCGCCAGCAGCTTACTTCCGGGGGCGGCCGGGGAGCTGTTTTTT.

The CDR3 sequence is CASRGNRGNTEAFF. The CDR3 DNA is TGTGCCAGCAGGGGGAACAGGGGGAACACTGAAGCTTTCTTT. The chain employs TRBV28 and TRBJ1-1; 7 bases are shared with TRBD1. V lost 6 bases to trimming and J lost 1 base; unmatched junction nucleotides: 5. Germline V CDR1 and CDR2: MDHEN, SYDVKM. This CDR3 has 14 residues.

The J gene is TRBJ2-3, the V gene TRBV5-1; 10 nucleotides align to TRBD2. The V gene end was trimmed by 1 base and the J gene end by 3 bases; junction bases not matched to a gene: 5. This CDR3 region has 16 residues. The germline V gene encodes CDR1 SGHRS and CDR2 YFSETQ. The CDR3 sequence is CASSLRTSGKTDTQYF. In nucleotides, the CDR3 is TGCGCCAGCAGCTTGAGGACTAGCGGCAAGACAGATACGCAGTATTTT.

In nucleotides, the CDR3 is TGTGCCAGCAGCTTGACTAGCGGGGGGGCGGGTACGCAGTATTTT. Translation gives CASSLTSGGAGTQYF. The chain links TRBV7-6 to TRBJ2-3; TRBD2 matches 14 bases. The CDR3 runs to 15 residues. Germline V gives CDR1 SGHVS, CDR2 FNYEAQ. With 3 bases clipped from V and 8 bases from J, the junction kept 4 bases outside the gene matches.

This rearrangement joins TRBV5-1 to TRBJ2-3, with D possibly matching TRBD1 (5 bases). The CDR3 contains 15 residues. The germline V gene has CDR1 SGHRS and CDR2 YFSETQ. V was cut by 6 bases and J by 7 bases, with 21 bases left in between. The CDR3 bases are TGCGCCAGCACAGGGCGACAACCTTTAGGGAATACGCAGTATTTT. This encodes CASTGRQPLGNTQYF.

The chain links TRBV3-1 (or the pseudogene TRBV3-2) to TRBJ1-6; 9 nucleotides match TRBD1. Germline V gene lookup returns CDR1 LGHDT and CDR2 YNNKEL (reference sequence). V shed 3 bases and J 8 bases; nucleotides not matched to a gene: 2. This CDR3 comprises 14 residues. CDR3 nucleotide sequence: TGTGCCAGCAGCCAGACAGGGGGGTATTCACCCCTCCACTTT. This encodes CASSQTGGYSPLHF.

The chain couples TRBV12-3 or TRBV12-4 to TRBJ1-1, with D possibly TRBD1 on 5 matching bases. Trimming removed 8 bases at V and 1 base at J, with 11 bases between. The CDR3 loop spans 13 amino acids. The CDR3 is CASSGGQNTEAFF. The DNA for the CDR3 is TGTGCCAGCTCGGGCGGACAGAACACTGAAGCTTTCTTT.

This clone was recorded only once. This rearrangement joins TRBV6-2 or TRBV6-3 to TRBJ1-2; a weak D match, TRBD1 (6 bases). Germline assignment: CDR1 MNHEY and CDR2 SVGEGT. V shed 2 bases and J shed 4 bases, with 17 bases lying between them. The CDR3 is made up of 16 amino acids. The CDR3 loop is CASSYPLTGRSYGYTF. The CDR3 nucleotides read TGTGCCAGCAGTTACCCTCTAACAGGGAGGTCCTATGGCTACACCTTC.

For the CDR3, the DNA is TGTGCCATCAGTGAATCGGCGGGCAATCAGCCCCAGCATTTT. Its protein is CAISESAGNQPQHF. V and J are TRBV10-3 and TRBJ1-5; D gene unclear. The CDR3 has 14 residues. The germline gives CDR1 ENHRY, CDR2 SYGVKD. V was pared by 3 bases and J by 2 bases, with 8 bases between.

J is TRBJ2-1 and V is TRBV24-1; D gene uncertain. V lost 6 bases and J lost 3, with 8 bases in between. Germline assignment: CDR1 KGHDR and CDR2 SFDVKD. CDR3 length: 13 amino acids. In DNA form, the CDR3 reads TGTGCCACCAGTCTCGTCGGCTACAATGAGCAGTTCTTC. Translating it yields CATSLVGYNEQFF.

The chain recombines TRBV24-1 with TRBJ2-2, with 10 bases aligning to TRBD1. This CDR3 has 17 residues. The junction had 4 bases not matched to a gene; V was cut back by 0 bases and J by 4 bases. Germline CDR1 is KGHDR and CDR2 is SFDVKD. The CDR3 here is CATSDLARDRGTGELFF. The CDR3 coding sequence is TGTGCCACCAGTGATTTGGCCCGGGACAGGGGCACCGGGGAGCTGTTTTTT.

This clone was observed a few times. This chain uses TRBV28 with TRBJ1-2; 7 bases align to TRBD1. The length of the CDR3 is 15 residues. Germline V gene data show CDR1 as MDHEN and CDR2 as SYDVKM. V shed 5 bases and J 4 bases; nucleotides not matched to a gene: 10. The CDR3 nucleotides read TGTGCCAGCAGTCCGACGTCAGGGGGGAGCTATGGCTACACCTTC. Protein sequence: CASSPTSGGSYGYTF.